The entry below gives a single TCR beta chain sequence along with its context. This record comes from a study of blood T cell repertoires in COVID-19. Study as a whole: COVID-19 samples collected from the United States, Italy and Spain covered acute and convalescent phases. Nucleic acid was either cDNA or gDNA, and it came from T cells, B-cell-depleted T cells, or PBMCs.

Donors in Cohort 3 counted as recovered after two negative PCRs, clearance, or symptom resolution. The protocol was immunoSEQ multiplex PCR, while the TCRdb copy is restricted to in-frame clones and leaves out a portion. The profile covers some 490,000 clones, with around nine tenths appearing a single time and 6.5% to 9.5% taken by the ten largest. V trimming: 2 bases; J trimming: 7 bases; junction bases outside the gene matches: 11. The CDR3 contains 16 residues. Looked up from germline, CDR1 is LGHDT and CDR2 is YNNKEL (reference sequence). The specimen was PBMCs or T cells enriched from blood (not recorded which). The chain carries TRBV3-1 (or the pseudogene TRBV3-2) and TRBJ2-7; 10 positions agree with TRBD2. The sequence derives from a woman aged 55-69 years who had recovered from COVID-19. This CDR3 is CASSQLAGAFPWEQYF. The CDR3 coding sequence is TGTGCCAGCAGCCAACTAGCGGGGGCCTTTCCCTGGGAGCAGTACTTC.